The clone carrying this T cell receptor (beta chain) was counted ten times or more. Its specificity is not known. This record belongs to a study of regulatory T cells in long-lasting Graves disease. Study-level results: Persistent patients shared 2,741 public clonotypes among themselves. Newly diagnosed patients shared fewer, at nearly 1,000.

The V end lost 3 bases, the J end lost 4 bases, and 19 bases lay between the germline ends. CDR3 length: 17 residues. The time point was: newly diagnosed GD, antithyroid drugs for less than 3 months. The TCR library was prepared using RNA isolated from PBMCs. Patients met American Thyroid Association criteria for Graves' disease. In building TCR beta libraries, iRepertoire HTBI primers were used together with Arm-PCR of CDR3 regions. TCRdb re-called the multiplex PCR reads with MiXCR, one entry per CDR3 protein. The sample lists roughly 380,000 distinct CDR3 sequences; around 15% were seen once. V is TRBV12-3 or TRBV12-4 and J is TRBJ2-1; D perhaps matches TRBD1 (6 bases). This clonotype originated in a female donor with Graves disease. The sample in question was peripheral blood mononuclear cells (PBMCs), obtained at new diagnosis, from a patient treated with antithyroid drugs. The CDR3 DNA follows: TGTGCCAGCAGTTTCGCCAGGGGCCATACCCCATACAATGAGCAGTTCTTC. This codes for CASSFARGHTPYNEQFF.